These 20 T cell receptor beta chains came from one sample sequenced in a study of CD8 T cells in ankylosing spondylitis. Study-wide results and limits: Roughly eight highly homologous variants formed a TCR beta motif that appeared characteristic of ankylosing spondylitis blood.

TCRdb reanalysed the 5' RACE reads using MiXCR and keeps one entry per CDR3 protein. Of 400,000 to 450,000 distinct CDR3 sequences listed, 15% to 20% were seen once; the top ten hold approximately 1%. For these receptors, no antigen is known. The sample consisted of blood, either unsorted or a sorted T cell fraction (not recorded which). These receptors came from a male donor with ankylosing spondylitis.

The chain joins TRBV7-9 to TRBJ1-4, with TRBD1 matching 7 bases. V trimming: 7 bases; J trimming: 8 bases; junction bases outside the gene matches: 16. The CDR3 spans 16 residues. Germline-derived CDR1 and CDR2 are SEHNR and FQNEAQ (reference sequence). The CDR3 sequence: CASKIGEGGGSEKLFF. CDR3 coding DNA: TGTGCCAGCAAGATCGGAGAGGGAGGGGGCTCGGAAAAACTGTTTTTT.

The V call is TRBV6-1, the J call TRBJ1-3; D gene ambiguous. The length of the CDR3 is 15 residues. V was pared by 7 bases and J by 0 bases, with 13 bases between. CDR1 is MNHNS and CDR2 is SASEGT in the germline V gene. CDR3 region: CASTRGWVSGNTIYF. The CDR3 nucleotides are TGTGCCAGCACCCGCGGGTGGGTCTCTGGAAACACCATATATTTT.

This clonotype was picked up many times. A read error may account for a junction end that differs from germline. The V and J genes are TRBV12-3 or TRBV12-4 and TRBJ2-1; TRBD1 or TRBD2 may be the D gene (5 bases each). This CDR3 region has 14 residues. The CDR3 loop reads CASSATGTARNALF. The CDR3 bases are TGTGCCAGCAGTGCCACCGGGACCGCCCGTAACGCTCTTTTC.

This clonotype occurred a few times. V and J are TRBV4-3 and TRBJ2-3; a weak D match, TRBD1 (6 bases). V was clipped by 6 bases and J by 1 base, with 11 bases between them. The germline V gene encodes CDR1 LGHNA and CDR2 YSLEER. The CDR3 spans 14 residues. The CDR3 protein is CASSRNRGTDTQYF. The DNA for the CDR3 is TGCGCCAGCAGTCGGAACAGGGGCACAGATACGCAGTATTTT.

The chain joins TRBV20-1 to TRBJ1-1; TRBD1 might be the D (5 bases). Trimming stripped 0 bases from V and 4 bases from J, with 12 bases between. Germline CDR1 DFQATT, CDR2 SNEGSKA (reference sequence). This CDR3 comprises 14 residues. The CDR3 coding sequence is TGCAGTGCTAGAGATTCTAGGGGCGGCACTGAAGCTTTCTTT. This sequence encodes CSARDSRGGTEAFF.

The rearrangement joins TRBV15 to TRBJ2-5, with no clear D. V gave up 0 bases and J gave up 5 bases, with 7 bases separating them. The germline V gene encodes CDR1 LNHNV and CDR2 YYDKDF (reference sequence). The CDR3 consists of 13 residues. CDR3 residues: CATSRDMGETQYF. The CDR3 DNA sequence: TGTGCCACCAGCAGAGATATGGGGGAGACCCAGTACTTC.

This clonotype was found a few times. V usage is TRBV20-1 and J usage is TRBJ2-3, with 8 nucleotides matching TRBD2. Losses at the gene ends were 7 bases for V and 6 bases for J; bases not matched to a gene: 6. This CDR3 has 12 residues. Germline values: CDR1 DFQATT, CDR2 SNEGSKA (reference sequence). The CDR3, as DNA: TGCAGTGGACGGGGGGGCCCTGATACGCAGTATTTT. Its translation is CSGRGGPDTQYF.

The chain joins TRBV30 to TRBJ1-3, with D possibly matching TRBD1 (5 bases). The CDR3 contains 14 residues. Germline CDR1 reads GTSNPN; CDR2 reads SVGIG (reference sequence). V lost 2 bases and J lost 0, with 8 bases in between. DNA of the CDR3: TGTGCCTGGAGTCCTAGGGGCTCTGGAAACACCATATATTTT. Translation gives CAWSPRGSGNTIYF. Filled out from reference TRBV30 and TRBJ1-3, the complete variable domain reads SQTIHQWPATLVQPVGSPLSLECTVEGTSNPNLYWYRQAAGRGLQLLFYSVGIGQISSEVPQNLSASRPQDRQFILSSKKLLLSDSGFYLCAWSPRGSGNTIYFGEGSWLTVV.

The V call is TRBV28, the J call TRBJ2-4; possibly TRBD1 or TRBD2 for D (5 bases each). Trimming took 2 bases from V and 3 from J, leaving 11 bases between them. The CDR3 sequence is 15 residues long. CDR1 and CDR2 from the germline V gene are MDHEN and SYDVKM. The CDR3 sequence is CASSLTGQGKNIQYF. The DNA of the CDR3 is TGTGCCAGCAGTTTAACGGGGCAGGGCAAAAACATTCAGTACTTC.

This clonotype showed up just a few times. Written as DNA, the CDR3 is TGTGCCAGCAGTTATGCGGGGGTTAACACCGGGGAGCTGTTTTTT. This gives the protein CASSYAGVNTGELFF. The chain is built from TRBV6-5 and TRBJ2-2; 7 bases are a match to TRBD2. This CDR3 spans 15 amino acids. Germline V lookup: CDR1 MNHEY, CDR2 SVGAGI. V shed 3 bases, J shed 2 bases, and the junction held 3 bases outside the gene matches.

This clonotype was detected a few times. The chain joins TRBV20-1 to TRBJ2-3, with TRBD2 matching 15 bases. The V and J ends lost 5 bases and 5 bases, in that order; junction bases with no gene match: 2. The CDR3 runs 14 residues. Germline CDR1 and CDR2: DFQATT and SNEGSKA (reference sequence). As DNA, the CDR3 is TGCAGTGCTGGGACTAGCGGGAGGTTAGATACGCAGTATTTT. Its protein is CSAGTSGRLDTQYF.

This chain connects TRBV7-2 to TRBJ2-1; D is perhaps TRBD2 (5 bases). Deletions cut 3 bases from V and 2 bases from J, with 8 bases between. The CDR3 has 14 amino acids. The germline gives CDR1 SGHTA, CDR2 FQGNSA. In nucleotides, the CDR3 is TGTGCCAGCAGCTTTCACGGGACCTACAATGAGCAGTTCTTC. Its protein product is CASSFHGTYNEQFF.

At least ten counts were recorded for this clonotype. CDR3 in amino acids: CASSYRRGTDTQYF. The CDR3 DNA reads TGTGCCAGCAGTTACCGCCGGGGGACAGATACGCAGTATTTT. The chain has TRBV12-3 or TRBV12-4 and TRBJ2-3; possible D gene TRBD2, 6 bases. The ends were cut back, 4 bases at V and 3 bases at J, with 11 bases in the middle. This CDR3 is built from 14 residues.

The table lists this clonotype with a few counts. The chain is built from TRBV6-5 and TRBJ1-1; D gene unclear. The V and J ends lost 4 bases and 1 base respectively, with 7 bases between them. CDR3 length: 13 residues. The germline gives CDR1 MNHEY, CDR2 SVGAGI. CDR3 protein: CASSSLRNTEAFF. The CDR3, as DNA: TGTGCCAGCAGTTCGCTCAGGAACACTGAAGCTTTCTTT.

The chain employs TRBV20-1 and TRBJ1-5, with D tentatively TRBD1 (5 bases). Germline-derived CDR1 and CDR2 are DFQATT and SNEGSKA (reference sequence). With 6 bases removed from V and 3 bases from J, the gap between germline ends came to 18 bases. The CDR3 runs 15 residues. The CDR3 loop is CSATPGRANNQPQHF. The CDR3 region has the DNA TGCAGTGCCACACCGGGACGGGCCAACAATCAGCCCCAGCATTTT.

This clonotype was detected a few times. The J gene is TRBJ1-2, the V gene TRBV4-1; D uncertain. The ends were cut back, 1 base at V and 2 bases at J, with 8 bases in the middle. Germline values: CDR1 MGHRA, CDR2 YSYEKL. CDR3 size: 14 residues. This chain's CDR3 is CASSQVLANYGYTF. The CDR3 DNA sequence: TGCGCCAGCAGCCAAGTTCTCGCCAACTATGGCTACACCTTC.

The V call is TRBV6-1, the J call TRBJ1-6; no reliable D call. Trimming stripped 3 bases from V and 13 bases from J, with 10 bases between. Germline-derived CDR1 and CDR2 are MNHNS and SASEGT. This CDR3 contains 12 residues. CDR3 loop: CASSDFVRPLHF. The CDR3 nucleotides are TGTGCCAGCAGTGATTTTGTCCGGCCCCTCCACTTT.

The chain combines TRBV6-1 with TRBJ2-1; D assignment may be TRBD1 or TRBD2 (5 bases each). Trimming left V 8 bases short and J 8 bases short, with 19 bases between. The CDR3 length is 14 residues. Germline V gene sequence: CDR1 MNHNS, CDR2 SASEGT. The CDR3 DNA sequence: TGTGCCAGCGGCCCGGGACGGGCGTCGCATGAGCAGTTCTTC. It translates to CASGPGRASHEQFF.

The chain joins TRBV4-1 to TRBJ1-2; D gene ambiguous. The CDR3 has 14 amino acids. The V gene lost 2 bases and the J gene lost 0 bases, with 7 bases spanning the gap. In germline, CDR1 is MGHRA, CDR2 YSYEKL. The CDR3 is CASSQPLANYGYTF. The CDR3 DNA reads as TGCGCCAGCAGCCAACCTCTAGCTAACTATGGCTACACCTTC.

To note about this clonotype: A much bigger clone sits one base away, suggesting this may be a read error. The CDR3 end shows no conserved phenylalanine or tryptophan, and so a read error is likely. CDR3 nucleotides: TGTGCCACGCAGGGGGCGTGGGCAGATACGCAGTATTCT. Amino acids: CATQGAWADTQYS. This chain joins TRBV12-3 or TRBV12-4 and TRBJ2-3, with TRBD1 matching over 8 bases. Germline trimming cut 10 bases from V and 4 bases from J; bases unmatched to any gene: 7. This CDR3 contains 13 residues.